This TCR beta chain was sequenced in a study of T cell responses to AZD1222 COVID-19 vaccine. Study observations and caveats: It should be noted that donors were predominantly white British and more often female, and clonal diversity was possibly underestimated. Variant regions that are unmutated are reportedly the target of nearly half of spike-specific TCRs.

Trimming pared 6 bases from V and 5 bases from J, leaving 10 bases between. The CDR3 length is 11 residues. Germline CDR1 reads DFQATT; CDR2 reads SNEGSKA (reference sequence). Comment on this clone: Its antigen remains unidentified. Other nucleotide sequences in the sample specify the same CDR3.

The repertoire was sequenced with immunoSEQ multiplex PCR; TCRdb's copy has only in-frame clones and lacks some. The table includes fewer than 50,000 clones, about 83% detected once. The sequencing here drew on peripheral blood, taken on day 0 of AZD1222 vaccination. The chain carries TRBV20-1 and TRBJ1-1; D perhaps matches TRBD1 (5 bases). The receptor was derived from an adult in good health. The CDR3 region has the DNA TGCAGTGCCGGGAGGGGTACTGAAGCTTTCTTT. It is translated as CSAGRGTEAFF.